Listed here are 20 T cell receptor beta chains from one sample, sequenced in a study of cytomegalovirus exposure and HLA in healthy donors. Using immunoSEQ multiplex PCR, the repertoire was profiled, and TCRdb retains in-frame clones only, with some absent. This repertoire shows over 250,000 clones, 80% to 90% found once; its top ten account for less than 1.2%. The sequencing input was PBMCs. All receptors derive from a woman under 30 in good health and CMV-seronegative.

This chain joins TRBV4-2 and TRBJ2-7; TRBD2 matches 10 bases. Germline CDR1 LGHNA, CDR2 YNFKEQ. The CDR3 length is 16 residues. Trimming at V came to 0 bases and at J to 2 bases, leaving 4 bases not matched to a gene. As DNA, the CDR3 is TGTGCCAGCAGCCAAGATAGCGGGGGGACACCCTACGAGCAGTACTTC. This encodes CASSQDSGGTPYEQYF.

This chain connects TRBV6-5 to TRBJ1-5; D might be TRBD1 (5 bases). Germline V gives CDR1 MNHEY, CDR2 SVGAGI. Deletions cut 10 bases from V and 6 bases from J, with 16 bases between. The CDR3 is 13 amino acids. The CDR3 DNA sequence: TGTGCCACCCAGGTAGGGGTGGGTCAGCCCCAGCATTTT. It specifies CATQVGVGQPQHF.

The V gene is TRBV30, the J gene TRBJ1-1; D may be TRBD1 (6 bases). V was pared by 3 bases and J by 2 bases, with 10 bases between. Germline CDR1 GTSNPN, CDR2 SVGIG (reference sequence). CDR3 length: 13 amino acids. The CDR3 loop is CAWRIQGNTEAFF. As DNA, the CDR3 is TGTGCCTGGAGGATACAGGGCAACACTGAAGCTTTCTTT.

This clone came up once. The chain joins TRBV5-4 to TRBJ1-1; no definite D call. The CDR3 consists of 15 residues. Germline values: CDR1 SGHNT, CDR2 YYREEE (reference sequence). The germline V and J ends were trimmed by 0 bases and 3 bases, with 12 bases remaining between them. CDR3 protein: CASSLAEEADTEAFF. The DNA for the CDR3 is TGTGCCAGCAGCTTGGCCGAGGAGGCGGACACTGAAGCTTTCTTT.

The gene calls are TRBV7-6 and TRBJ1-5; perhaps TRBD1 as D (5 bases). In germline, CDR1 is SGHVS, CDR2 FNYEAQ. V lost 2 bases, J lost 2 bases, and 10 bases lay in between. The CDR3 sequence is 15 residues long. The DNA for the CDR3 is TGTGCCAGCAGCTTAACAGGAGTCGGCAATCAGCCCCAGCATTTT. It yields the protein CASSLTGVGNQPQHF.

The chain combines TRBV19 with TRBJ1-1, with D hard to call. From germline, CDR1 is LNHDA and CDR2 SQIVND (reference sequence). Trimming cost V 10 bases and J 7 bases, with 13 bases left between them. This CDR3 has 11 amino acids. In DNA, the CDR3 is TGTGCCACCGTAGAGTTTGTTGAAGCTTTCTTT. This codes for CATVEFVEAFF.

This clone was recorded a few times. The genes are TRBV21-1 and TRBJ1-1; the listed D gene, TRBD1, was not tested against the DNA. TRBV21-1 is a pseudogene. CDR3 length: 15 residues. In nucleotides, the CDR3 is TGTGCCAGCAGTGGACAGGGGTCCTCGAACACTGAAGCTTTCTTT. Its protein is CASSGQGSSNTEAFF.

The V and J genes are TRBV4-1 and TRBJ1-5; D remains unclear. CDR3 length: 13 residues. CDR1 MGHRA and CDR2 YSYEKL come from the germline V gene. Trimming cost V 1 base and J 6 bases, with 7 bases left between them. The CDR3 here is CASSQVFSQPQHF. As DNA, the CDR3 is TGCGCCAGCAGCCAAGTTTTCAGTCAGCCCCAGCATTTT.

This sequence joins TRBV7-6 and TRBJ2-7; TRBD1 aligns across 9 bases. The germline V gene has CDR1 SGHVS and CDR2 FNYEAQ. V gave up 5 bases and J gave up 2 bases; unmatched junction bases: 7. The CDR3 sequence is 15 residues long. Here the CDR3 reads CASSVGRDRAYEQYF. The CDR3 DNA follows: TGTGCCAGCAGCGTAGGGAGGGACAGGGCCTACGAGCAGTACTTC. Filled out from reference TRBV7-6 and TRBJ2-7, the complete variable domain reads GAGVSQSPRYKVTKRGQDVALRCDPISGHVSLYWYRQALGQGPEFLTYFNYEAQQDKSGLPNDRFSAERPEGSISTLTIQRTEQRDSAMYRCASSVGRDRAYEQYFGPGTRLTVT.

CDR3 coding DNA: TGTGCCATCAGTGAGTCGACAGCTAACTATGGCTACACCTTC. Translating gives CAISESTANYGYTF. The gene calls are TRBV10-3 and TRBJ1-2; possibly TRBD1 for D (5 bases). The CDR3 has 14 amino acids. V was trimmed by 0 bases and J by 0 bases, leaving 5 bases between them. Germline V gives CDR1 ENHRY, CDR2 SYGVKD.

The chain links TRBV30 to TRBJ1-1; no clear D gene. This CDR3 is 15 amino acids long. Between the trimmed V and J ends, which lost 5 bases and 3 bases, there was a span of 19 bases. Germline values: CDR1 GTSNPN, CDR2 SVGIG (reference sequence). This CDR3 is CAWGLEGWGHTEAFF. The CDR3 nucleotides read TGTGCCTGGGGATTGGAGGGTTGGGGTCACACTGAAGCTTTCTTT.

The J gene is TRBJ1-2, the V gene TRBV2; tentative D call: TRBD1 (6 bases). CDR3 length: 12 residues. The germline V gene has CDR1 SNHLY and CDR2 FYNNEI. With 5 bases removed from V and 8 bases from J, the gap between germline ends came to 12 bases. CDR3 bases: TGTGCCAGCAGTCTCCGGGACACCGGCTACACCTTC. Encoded protein: CASSLRDTGYTF. Full variable domain (remainder filled in from reference TRBV2 and TRBJ1-2): EPEVTQTPSHQVTQMGQEVILRCVPISNHLYFYWYRQILGQKVEFLVSFYNNEISEKSEIFDDQFSVERPDGSNFTLKIRSTKLEDSAMYFCASSLRDTGYTFGSGTRLTVV.

The V gene is TRBV5-1, the J gene TRBJ1-5; the match to TRBD1 covers 8 bases. The length of the CDR3 is 15 residues. Germline V CDR1 and CDR2: SGHRS, YFSETQ. J lost 2 bases, V lost 5 bases, and 6 bases had no gene match. CDR3 in amino acids: CASRPSTGGNQPQHF. CDR3 DNA: TGCGCCAGCAGACCATCGACAGGGGGCAATCAGCCCCAGCATTTT.

The rearrangement uses TRBV30 and TRBJ1-4, with TRBD1 matching over 11 bases. The V segment lost 1 base and the J segment 6 bases; nucleotides outside the gene matches: 1. In germline, CDR1 is GTSNPN, CDR2 SVGIG (reference sequence). The CDR3 consists of 14 residues. The CDR3 protein is CAWSEGQGDEKLFF. CDR3 DNA sequence: TGTGCCTGGAGTGAGGGACAGGGGGATGAAAAACTGTTTTTT.

This clone was counted once. This chain joins TRBV10-1 and TRBJ2-4; the match to TRBD2 covers 14 bases. The ends lost 0 bases at V and 1 base at J; junction bases unmatched: 5. CDR1 WNHNN and CDR2 SYGVQD come from the germline V gene (reference sequence). The CDR3 length is 19 residues. The CDR3, as DNA: TGCGCCAGCAGTGAGTCGCGACTAGCGGGAGGGCTCGCCAAAAACATTCAGTACTTC. It codes for CASSESRLAGGLAKNIQYF.

The rearrangement uses TRBV14 and TRBJ2-7, with D perhaps matching TRBD1 (5 bases). The germline gives CDR1 SGHDN, CDR2 FVKESK. Trimming took 1 base from V and 3 from J, leaving 10 bases between them. The CDR3 has 14 residues. CDR3 loop: CASSQVLRGYEQYF. As DNA, the CDR3 is TGTGCCAGCAGCCAAGTCCTAAGGGGCTACGAGCAGTACTTC.

The J gene is TRBJ2-2, the V gene TRBV7-6; TRBD2 might be the D (6 bases). Germline lookup yields CDR1 SGHVS and CDR2 FNYEAQ. The CDR3 is made up of 16 amino acids. The germline V and J ends were trimmed by 0 bases and 5 bases, with 13 bases remaining between them. The CDR3: CASSLAVREWTGELFF. Here the CDR3 DNA reads TGTGCCAGCAGCTTAGCTGTCCGGGAGTGGACCGGGGAGCTGTTTTTT.

This rearrangement joins TRBV19 to TRBJ2-5, with TRBD1 matching over 8 bases. This CDR3 comprises 11 residues. Germline V CDR1 and CDR2: LNHDA, SQIVND (reference sequence). CDR3 nucleotides: TGTGCATCGACAGGGGAAGAGACCCAGTACTTC. Translation gives CASTGEETQYF.

About this clone itself: The junction departs from germline at one end; a sequencing error may be responsible. DNA for the CDR3: TGCGCCAGCCGCCATCAGGGGGAGCTGTTTTTT. This translates into CASRHQGELFF. The V and J genes are TRBV4-3 and TRBJ2-2; D is uncertain. The CDR3 extends over 11 amino acids. CDR1 is LGHNA, CDR2 YSLEER, per germline.

This rearrangement joins TRBV28 to TRBJ1-2; D is possibly TRBD1 (5 bases). Trimming cost V 6 bases and J 3 bases, with 11 bases left between them. Germline V gives CDR1 MDHEN, CDR2 SYDVKM. The CDR3 loop spans 13 amino acids. Here the CDR3 DNA reads TGTGCCAGCAGCCTGGACATTGACTATGGCTACACCTTC. Translated: CASSLDIDYGYTF.